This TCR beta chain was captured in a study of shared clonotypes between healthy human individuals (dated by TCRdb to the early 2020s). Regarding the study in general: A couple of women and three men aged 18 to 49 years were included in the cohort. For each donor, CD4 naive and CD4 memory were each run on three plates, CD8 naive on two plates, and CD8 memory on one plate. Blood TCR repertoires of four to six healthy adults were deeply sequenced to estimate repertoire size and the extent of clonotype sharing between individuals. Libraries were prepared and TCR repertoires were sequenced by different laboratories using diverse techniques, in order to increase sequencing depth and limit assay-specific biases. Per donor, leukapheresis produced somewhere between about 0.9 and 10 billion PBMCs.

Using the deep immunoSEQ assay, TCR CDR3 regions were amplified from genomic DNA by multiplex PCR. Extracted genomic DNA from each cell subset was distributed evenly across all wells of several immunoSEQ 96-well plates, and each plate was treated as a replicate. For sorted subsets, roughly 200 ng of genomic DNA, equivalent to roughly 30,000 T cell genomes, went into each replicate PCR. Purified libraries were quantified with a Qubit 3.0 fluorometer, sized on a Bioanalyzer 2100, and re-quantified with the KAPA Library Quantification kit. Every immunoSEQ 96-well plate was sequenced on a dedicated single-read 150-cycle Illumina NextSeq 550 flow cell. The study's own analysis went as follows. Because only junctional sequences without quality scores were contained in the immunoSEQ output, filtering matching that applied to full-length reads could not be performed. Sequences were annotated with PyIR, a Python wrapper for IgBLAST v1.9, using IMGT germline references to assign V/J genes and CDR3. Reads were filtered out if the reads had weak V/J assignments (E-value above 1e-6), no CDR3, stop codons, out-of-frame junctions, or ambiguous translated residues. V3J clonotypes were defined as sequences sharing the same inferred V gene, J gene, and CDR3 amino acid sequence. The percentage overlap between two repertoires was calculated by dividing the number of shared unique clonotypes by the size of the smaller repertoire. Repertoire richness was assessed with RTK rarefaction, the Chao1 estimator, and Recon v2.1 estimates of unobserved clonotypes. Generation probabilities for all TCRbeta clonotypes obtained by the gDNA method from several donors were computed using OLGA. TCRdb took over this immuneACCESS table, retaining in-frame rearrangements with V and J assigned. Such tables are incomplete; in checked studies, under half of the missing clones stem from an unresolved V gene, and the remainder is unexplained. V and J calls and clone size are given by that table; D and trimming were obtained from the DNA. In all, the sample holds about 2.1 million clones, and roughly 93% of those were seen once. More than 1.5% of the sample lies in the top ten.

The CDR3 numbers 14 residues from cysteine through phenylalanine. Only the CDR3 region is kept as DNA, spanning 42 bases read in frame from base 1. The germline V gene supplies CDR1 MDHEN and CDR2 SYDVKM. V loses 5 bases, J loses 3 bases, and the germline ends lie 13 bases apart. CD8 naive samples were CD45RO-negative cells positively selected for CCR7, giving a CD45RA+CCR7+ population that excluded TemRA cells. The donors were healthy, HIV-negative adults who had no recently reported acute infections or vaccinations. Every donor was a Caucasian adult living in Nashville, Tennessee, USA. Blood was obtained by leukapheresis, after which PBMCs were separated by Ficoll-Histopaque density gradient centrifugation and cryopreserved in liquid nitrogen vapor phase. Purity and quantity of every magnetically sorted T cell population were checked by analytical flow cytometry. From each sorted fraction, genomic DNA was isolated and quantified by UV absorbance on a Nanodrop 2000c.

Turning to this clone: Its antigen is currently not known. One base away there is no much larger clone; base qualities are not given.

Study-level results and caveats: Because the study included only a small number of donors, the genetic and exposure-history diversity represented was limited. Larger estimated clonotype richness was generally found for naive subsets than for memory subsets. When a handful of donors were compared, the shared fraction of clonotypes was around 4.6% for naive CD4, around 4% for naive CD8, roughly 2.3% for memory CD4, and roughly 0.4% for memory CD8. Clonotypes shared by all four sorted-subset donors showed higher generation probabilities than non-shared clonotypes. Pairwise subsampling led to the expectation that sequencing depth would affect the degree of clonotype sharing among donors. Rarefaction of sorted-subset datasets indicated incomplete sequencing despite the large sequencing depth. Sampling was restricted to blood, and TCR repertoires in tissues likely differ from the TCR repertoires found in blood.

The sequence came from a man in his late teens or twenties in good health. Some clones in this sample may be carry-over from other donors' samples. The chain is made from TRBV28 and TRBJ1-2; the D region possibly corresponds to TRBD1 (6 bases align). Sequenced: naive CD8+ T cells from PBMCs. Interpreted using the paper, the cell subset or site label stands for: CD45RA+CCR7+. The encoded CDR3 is CASSLTGRYYGYTF. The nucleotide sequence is TGTGCCAGCAGTCTCACAGGGCGCTACTATGGCTACACCTTC.